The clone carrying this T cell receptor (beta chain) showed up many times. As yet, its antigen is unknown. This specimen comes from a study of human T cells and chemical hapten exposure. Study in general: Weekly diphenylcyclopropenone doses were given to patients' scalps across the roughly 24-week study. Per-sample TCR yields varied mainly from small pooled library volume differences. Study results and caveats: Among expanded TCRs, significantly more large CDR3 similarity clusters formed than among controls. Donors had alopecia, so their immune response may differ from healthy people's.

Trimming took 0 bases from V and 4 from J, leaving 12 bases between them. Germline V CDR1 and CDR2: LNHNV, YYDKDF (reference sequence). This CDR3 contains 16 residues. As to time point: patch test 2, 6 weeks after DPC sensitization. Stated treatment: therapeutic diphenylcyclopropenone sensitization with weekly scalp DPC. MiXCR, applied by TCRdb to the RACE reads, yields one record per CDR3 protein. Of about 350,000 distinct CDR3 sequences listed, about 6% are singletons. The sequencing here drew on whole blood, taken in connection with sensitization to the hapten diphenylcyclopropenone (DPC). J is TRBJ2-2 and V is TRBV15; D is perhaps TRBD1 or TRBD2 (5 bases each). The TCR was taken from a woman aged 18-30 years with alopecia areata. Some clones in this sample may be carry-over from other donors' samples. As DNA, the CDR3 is TGTGCCACCAGCAGAGAGACGACGGGACCCACCGGGGAGCTGTTTTTT. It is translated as CATSRETTGPTGELFF.